The present T cell receptor beta chain was sequenced within a study of blood T cell repertoires in COVID-19. The wider study: There were acute and convalescent COVID-19 samples, and they came from the United States, Italy and Spain. From T cells, B-cell-depleted T cells, or PBMCs came the material, which was cDNA or gDNA.

This clone was found a few times. CDR3 length: 15 residues. V trimming: 0 bases; J trimming: 5 bases; junction bases outside the gene matches: 6. The germline gives CDR1 SGHNT, CDR2 YYREEE (reference sequence). Original processing methods: Amplification of reference gene primers was used by the study to estimate nucleated cell counts. Clones were sequenced by immunoSEQ multiplex PCR, and TCRdb holds only the in-frame ones, with some missing. For V, J and clone size, that table is used; D and trimming come from the DNA. The table lists 100,000 or so clones, 65% to 85% of them singletons. The chain combines TRBV5-4 with TRBJ2-5; 8 bases are a match to TRBD2. The sample comprised peripheral blood. The sequence derives from a woman between 55 and 75 years old with acute or convalescent COVID-19. CDR3 sequence: CASSLVGAGVETQYF. In DNA form, the CDR3 reads TGTGCCAGCAGCTTGGTCGGAGCGGGGGTGGAGACCCAGTACTTC. The full variable domain, completed using reference TRBV5-4 and TRBJ2-5, is ETGVTQSPTHLIKTRGQQVTLRCSSQSGHNTVSWYQQALGQGPQFIFQYYREEENGRGNFPPRFSGLQFPNYSSELNVNALELDDSALYLCASSLVGAGVETQYFGPGTRLLVL.